The next 21 T cell receptor beta chains were all read from a single sample in a study of PD-1 blockade in mismatch repair-deficient tumors. The method was immunoSEQ multiplex PCR; TCRdb's version includes in-frame clones alone and lacks a portion of them. The table records some 15,000 clones, under 90% of them present only once. Source: PBMCs, taken roughly 24 weeks after starting pembrolizumab. The receptors derive from an adult with mismatch repair-deficient cancer.

V is TRBV7-3 and J is TRBJ2-1, with TRBD1 identical over 8 bases. The J segment lost 7 bases and the V segment lost 0 bases, leaving 5 bases of the junction unmatched. Germline CDR1 and CDR2: SGHTA and FQGTGA. The CDR3 contains 15 residues. CDR3 nucleotides: TGTGCCAGCAGCTTAACGCCCGGGACAGGTAATGAGCAGTTCTTC. Its translation: CASSLTPGTGNEQFF.

The J gene is TRBJ1-5, the V gene TRBV15; 12 bases are shared with TRBD1. Germline V gives CDR1 LNHNV, CDR2 YYDKDF (reference sequence). The CDR3 totals 16 residues. Trimming took 3 bases from V and 6 from J; bases not matched to a gene: 6. DNA of the CDR3: TGTGCCACCAGCAGTGGGACAGGGGGCGCCGGTCAGCCCCAGCATTTT. Its translation is CATSSGTGGAGQPQHF.

The V call is TRBV14, the J call TRBJ1-2; D possibly corresponds to TRBD1 (6 bases). Germline V CDR1 and CDR2: SGHDN, FVKESK. The CDR3 has 15 amino acids. V dropped 1 base and J dropped 7 bases, with 16 bases sitting between them. CDR3 coding DNA: TGTGCCAGCAGCCAAGTCCTACAGGGTTTTATTGGCTACACCTTC. It is translated as CASSQVLQGFIGYTF.

This rearrangement joins TRBV5-1 to TRBJ1-1; tentatively, D is TRBD1 (6 bases). Germline V gives CDR1 SGHRS, CDR2 YFSETQ. The CDR3 has 15 residues. The V end was cut by 0 bases, the J end by 5 bases, with 14 bases between. As DNA, the CDR3 is TGCGCCAGCAGCTTGGGGGGGGGCCGAACGACTGAAGCTTTCTTT. It specifies CASSLGGGRTTEAFF.

The J gene is TRBJ2-1, the V gene TRBV28; the D is unclear. The CDR3 sequence is 16 residues long. With 7 bases removed from V and 0 bases from J, the gap between germline ends came to 16 bases. Germline values: CDR1 MDHEN, CDR2 SYDVKM. The CDR3, as DNA: TGTGCCAGCACCAACGAAGGAGAGAACTCCTACAATGAGCAGTTCTTC. Protein: CASTNEGENSYNEQFF.

The rearrangement links TRBV15 to TRBJ2-1; TRBD2 matches 10 bases. Germline trimming cut 3 bases from V and 5 bases from J; bases unmatched to any gene: 10. Germline V CDR1 and CDR2: LNHNV, YYDKDF (reference sequence). CDR3 length: 17 amino acids. CDR3 sequence (DNA): TGTGCCACCAGCAGTGGGGAGCGGGAGGGCCCCAACAATGAGCAGTTCTTC. Encoded protein: CATSSGEREGPNNEQFF.

The J gene is TRBJ1-5, the V gene TRBV5-4, with D possibly matching TRBD1 (5 bases). The CDR3 contains 15 residues. The V end lost 0 bases, the J end lost 6 bases, and 13 bases lay between the germline ends. The V gene's germline CDR1 is SGHNT and CDR2 YYREEE (reference sequence). The CDR3, as DNA: TGTGCCAGCAGCTTGGGGGGGGACGCGGCTCAGCCCCAGCATTTT. Protein: CASSLGGDAAQPQHF.

This clone came up a few times. This CDR3 reads CASSAVVSGTEQYF. For the CDR3, the DNA is TGTGCCAGCAGCGCGGTAGTCAGCGGGACCGAGCAGTACTTC. V usage is TRBV7-9 and J usage is TRBJ2-7, with 7 nucleotides matching TRBD2. The CDR3 has 14 residues. V was pared by 5 bases and J by 6 bases, with 10 bases of the junction left unmatched. CDR1 SEHNR and CDR2 FQNEAQ come from the germline V gene (reference sequence).

This clone was seen only a few times. The rearrangement uses TRBV30 and TRBJ2-7; TRBD2 aligns across 10 bases. Germline values: CDR1 GTSNPN, CDR2 SVGIG (reference sequence). V shed 2 bases, J shed 6 bases, and the junction held 4 bases outside the gene matches. The CDR3 extends over 13 amino acids. In DNA form, the CDR3 reads TGTGCCTGGAGTCTAGCGGGAGTCGGCGAGCAGTACTTC. Amino acid sequence: CAWSLAGVGEQYF.

The chain links TRBV30 to TRBJ2-1; 10 positions agree with TRBD2. V dropped 0 bases and J dropped 5; count of bases not matched to a gene: 4. The V gene's germline CDR1 is GTSNPN and CDR2 SVGIG (reference sequence). The CDR3 sequence is 15 residues long. CDR3 in amino acids: CAWSVRLAGHNEQFF. The CDR3 DNA follows: TGTGCCTGGAGTGTACGACTAGCGGGCCACAATGAGCAGTTCTTC. Full variable domain (remainder filled in from reference TRBV30 and TRBJ2-1): SQTIHQWPATLVQPVGSPLSLECTVEGTSNPNLYWYRQAAGRGLQLLFYSVGIGQISSEVPQNLSASRPQDRQFILSSKKLLLSDSGFYLCAWSVRLAGHNEQFFGPGTRLTVL.

The chain is built from TRBV7-9 and TRBJ2-2; maybe TRBD2 (6 bases). Germline V gene lookup returns CDR1 SEHNR and CDR2 FQNEAQ (reference sequence). Trimming shortened V by 2 bases and J by 4 bases, and 11 bases separated the two germline ends. The CDR3 runs 15 residues. CDR3: CASSLSRLVTGELFF. The CDR3 nucleotides are TGTGCCAGCAGCTTATCCCGACTAGTCACCGGGGAGCTGTTTTTT.

This clone was found a few times. The gene calls are TRBV27 and TRBJ2-7, with TRBD2 identical over 9 bases. The ends lost 7 bases at V and 6 bases at J; junction bases unmatched: 10. This CDR3 has 14 residues. Germline loops: CDR1 MNHEY, CDR2 SMNVEV (reference sequence). CDR3 sequence (DNA): TGTGCCAGCACCGCGGGGGGGCCCATAGGCGAGCAGTACTTC. This codes for CASTAGGPIGEQYF.

This sequence joins TRBV7-2 and TRBJ2-5, with D unclear. Trimming left V 2 bases short and J 1 base short, with 5 bases between. CDR3 size: 13 residues. Germline V gene sequence: CDR1 SGHTA, CDR2 FQGNSA. The CDR3 DNA sequence: TGTGCCAGCAGCTTACTAGTCCAAGAGACCCAGTACTTC. Protein: CASSLLVQETQYF.

V and J are TRBV19 and TRBJ1-1; possibly TRBD1 for D (5 bases). CDR3 length: 15 residues. CDR1 is LNHDA and CDR2 is SQIVND in the germline V gene (reference sequence). Trimming shortened V by 3 bases and J by 0 bases, and 11 bases separated the two germline ends. CDR3 nucleotides: TGTGCCAGTAGTATTGGACAAATTATGAACACTGAAGCTTTCTTT. It specifies CASSIGQIMNTEAFF.

The rearrangement joins TRBV7-9 to TRBJ2-4; D remains ambiguous. The V gene's germline CDR1 is SEHNR and CDR2 FQNEAQ (reference sequence). This CDR3 is 13 amino acids long. The V and J ends lost 3 bases and 8 bases respectively, with 11 bases between them. This CDR3 is CASSFLGTDIQYF. The CDR3 coding sequence is TGTGCCAGCAGCTTTTTGGGCACGGACATTCAGTACTTC.

The chain links TRBV2 to TRBJ1-4; 7 positions match TRBD1. Germline CDR1 and CDR2: SNHLY and FYNNEI. The CDR3 length is 16 residues. V lost 8 bases, J lost 3 bases, and 12 bases stayed unmatched. In DNA form, the CDR3 reads TGTGCCAGCCATCTTCAGGGGGGTCTCGCTAATGAAAAACTGTTTTTT. It specifies CASHLQGGLANEKLFF.

The chain is built from TRBV5-1 and TRBJ2-7, with unresolved D. Germline V gene lookup returns CDR1 SGHRS and CDR2 YFSETQ. This CDR3 contains 11 residues. V lost 3 bases, J lost 4 bases, and 5 bases lay in between. This CDR3 reads CASSSQYEQYF. CDR3 nucleotides: TGCGCCAGCAGCTCCCAGTACGAGCAGTACTTC.

The chain is built from TRBV11-3 and TRBJ1-1, with D maybe TRBD1 (5 bases). CDR3 length: 16 amino acids. The V end lost 1 base, the J end lost 3 bases, and 15 bases lay between the germline ends. CDR1 and CDR2 (germline): SGHNT, YENEEA. DNA for the CDR3: TGTGCCAGCAGCTTAGTAGGTAAACAGGCCTACACTGAAGCTTTCTTT. It yields the protein CASSLVGKQAYTEAFF.

The chain joins TRBV5-4 to TRBJ1-4, with D possibly being TRBD1 (6 bases). Trimming removed 3 bases at V and 3 bases at J, with 12 bases between. CDR1 and CDR2 from the germline V gene are SGHNT and YYREEE (reference sequence). The CDR3 has 15 amino acids. CDR3 residues: CASSSGGRANEKLFF. For the CDR3, the DNA is TGTGCCAGCAGCTCCGGGGGGCGGGCTAATGAAAAACTGTTTTTT.

The chain combines TRBV7-3 with TRBJ1-4, with a possible D match to TRBD1 (6 bases). CDR1 is SGHTA, CDR2 FQGTGA, per germline. The CDR3 is 16 amino acids. Trimming removed 7 bases from V and 5 bases from J, with 20 bases in between. The CDR3 coding sequence is TGTGCCAGCAACGGAAGGGGGGGATCAAGGAATGAAAAACTGTTTTTT. It is translated as CASNGRGGSRNEKLFF.

The chain combines TRBV5-4 with TRBJ2-3, with TRBD2 matching 15 bases. This CDR3 contains 19 residues. Germline lookup yields CDR1 SGHNT and CDR2 YYREEE (reference sequence). The V gene end was trimmed by 4 bases and the J gene end by 0 bases; junction bases not matched to a gene: 9. The CDR3 nucleotides are TGTGCCAGCAGCAGCAGCGGACTAGCGGGAGGGTCTAGCACAGATACGCAGTATTTT. Amino acid sequence: CASSSSGLAGGSSTDTQYF.